Listed below are T cell receptor beta chains from one sample, sequenced in a study of identical twins. TCRdb passed the 5' RACE reads through MiXCR, listing each CDR3 protein once. Of just over 500,000 distinct CDR3 sequences listed, 20% to 25% are singletons. The sample was also linked to a second study, of T cells expressing NK-cell markers.

The sequencing input was CD4+ T cells sorted from blood. The receptors here all came from a woman between 18 and 29 years old in good health. Both conserved end residues are part of each CDR3. A D gene is named only where the DNA matches it firmly. Clone size is stated in some rows and not others, as once, few, many or a class when expanded.

cdr3_aa cdr3_nt j_call d_call clone_size v_call
CASSLERSEAFF TGCGCCAGCAGCTTGGAAAGGTCTGAAGCTTTCTTT TRBJ1-1 . many TRBV5-1
CASNKGQGGNYGYTF TGTGCCAGCAACAAAGGACAGGGTGGCAACTATGGCTACACCTTC TRBJ1-2 TRBD1 few TRBV12-3/TRBV12-4
CSVDSGQGNYGYTF TGCAGCGTTGATTCCGGACAGGGGAACTATGGCTACACCTTC TRBJ1-2 TRBD1 many TRBV29-1
CASSLTSSSYNEQFF TGTGCCAGCAGCTTAACTTCCAGCTCCTACAATGAGCAGTTCTTC TRBJ2-1 . . TRBV7-2
CASKPGRTYEQYF TGTGCCAGCAAGCCGGGACGGACCTACGAGCAGTACTTC TRBJ2-7 . many TRBV6-1
CASRSGRGGLGGYETQYF TGTGCCAGCAGGTCCGGGCGGGGGGGCCTGGGAGGATATGAGACCCAGTACTTC TRBJ2-5 TRBD2 few TRBV12-3/TRBV12-4
CASREAGGPREQYF TGTGCCAGCAGGGAAGCGGGGGGGCCGCGGGAGCAGTACTTC TRBJ2-7 TRBD2 . TRBV25-1
CASSLVLTSGVVGEQFF TGTGCCAGCAGCTTAGTGTTAACTAGCGGGGTGGTGGGTGAGCAGTTCTTC TRBJ2-1 TRBD2 few TRBV7-2
CASRGNRQGLREQYF TGTGCCAGCAGGGGTAACCGACAGGGTCTTCGCGAGCAGTACTTC TRBJ2-7 TRBD1 . TRBV6-1
CASSKRTGLNTEAFF TGTGCCAGCAGTAAGAGGACAGGTTTGAACACTGAAGCTTTCTTT TRBJ1-1 TRBD1 . TRBV27
CSAPQHETQYF TGCAGTGCCCCGCAGCATGAGACCCAGTACTTC TRBJ2-5 . few TRBV20-1
CASSLSGSIKGGYTF TGTGCCAGCAGTTTATCAGGGTCTATCAAGGGGGGCTACACCTTC TRBJ1-2 . few TRBV27
CASSEGGTSGSTDTQYF TGCGCCAGCAGTGAAGGGGGGACTAGCGGGTCCACAGATACGCAGTATTTT TRBJ2-3 TRBD2 few TRBV10-2
CASSFHRGQGYNEQFF TGTGCCAGCAGCTTCCACAGGGGGCAGGGATACAATGAGCAGTTCTTC TRBJ2-1 TRBD1 many TRBV5-6
CASSLSGAAEAFF TGCGCCAGCAGCTTGTCAGGCGCGGCTGAAGCTTTCTTT TRBJ1-1 . . TRBV4-3
CASSSQARETQYF TGCGCCAGCAGCTCTCAGGCTCGGGAGACCCAGTACTTC TRBJ2-5 . . TRBV5-1
CASLSGQSSYEQYF TGTGCCAGCCTCTCTGGCCAAAGCTCCTACGAGCAGTACTTC TRBJ2-7 . few TRBV2
CASSGQGGREQYF TGCGCCAGCAGCGGGCAGGGGGGACGAGAGCAGTACTTC TRBJ2-7 . many TRBV5-1
CATSDRVGAKNIQYF TGTGCCACCAGCGACAGGGTTGGTGCCAAAAACATTCAGTACTTC TRBJ2-4 TRBD1 few TRBV24-1
CASSKDSGGFYEQYF TGTGCCAGCAGTAAAGATAGCGGGGGGTTTTACGAGCAGTACTTC TRBJ2-7 TRBD2 . TRBV7-2
CASSYSGSYGYTF TGTGCCAGCAGTTACTCAGGGAGTTATGGCTACACCTTC TRBJ1-2 . . TRBV6-5
CASSGTDRDWGQPQHF TGTGCCAGCAGTGGAACCGACAGGGACTGGGGTCAGCCCCAGCATTTT TRBJ1-5 TRBD1 few TRBV6-1
CSATGTRRHQFF TGCAGTGCGACCGGGACCCGGCGCCATCAGTTCTTC TRBJ2-1 . . TRBV20-1
CASGGVYEQYF TGTGCCTCCGGAGGGGTTTACGAGCAGTACTTC TRBJ2-7 . few TRBV9
CASSQERGGRYEQYF TGCGCCAGCAGCCAAGAAAGGGGGGGCCGCTACGAGCAGTACTTC TRBJ2-7 . . TRBV4-1
CASSPGTGPLNTEAFF TGCGCCAGCAGCCCGGGGACAGGTCCCTTGAACACTGAAGCTTTCTTT TRBJ1-1 TRBD1 few TRBV5-1
CASSVSGSADEQYF TGTGCCAGCAGCGTAAGCGGGAGCGCGGACGAGCAGTACTTC TRBJ2-7 TRBD2 . TRBV9
CSARVQGNGNQPQHF TGCAGTGCTAGAGTTCAGGGCAACGGCAATCAGCCCCAGCATTTT TRBJ1-5 . . TRBV20-1
CASRYRTELTGNTIYF TGTGCCAGCAGGTACAGGACGGAGCTAACTGGAAACACCATATATTTT TRBJ1-3 . . TRBV5-6
CASRPQFQNTEAFF TGTGCCAGCCGGCCTCAATTTCAGAACACTGAAGCTTTCTTT TRBJ1-1 . few TRBV12-3/TRBV12-4
CSATRAQQGHEQFF TGCAGTGCGACCCGGGCCCAGCAGGGCCATGAGCAGTTCTTC TRBJ2-1 . . TRBV20-1
CSARLAGARQFF TGCAGTGCTCGACTAGCGGGGGCGAGGCAGTTCTTC TRBJ2-1 TRBD2 . TRBV20-1
CASSDPGGKLREEQYF TGTGCCAGCAGTGACCCCGGGGGTAAGTTAAGAGAGGAGCAGTACTTC TRBJ2-7 . many TRBV12-3/TRBV12-4
CASSPVQKGNQPQHF TGTGCCAGCTCACCAGTGCAGAAAGGCAATCAGCCCCAGCATTTT TRBJ1-5 . few TRBV18
CAISTSGSFDEQFF TGTGCCATCAGTACTAGCGGGAGCTTCGATGAGCAGTTCTTC TRBJ2-1 TRBD2 . TRBV10-3
CASSPSQDTQYF TGTGCCAGCAGTCCTTCCCAGGATACGCAGTATTTT TRBJ2-3 . many TRBV6-2/TRBV6-3
CATTKTRGGVYEQYF TGTGCCACCACCAAGACCCGCGGGGGGGTATACGAGCAGTACTTC TRBJ2-7 TRBD2 . TRBV15
CASSGGLSGNTIYF TGCGCCAGCAGCGGGGGGCTCTCTGGAAACACCATATATTTT TRBJ1-3 . few TRBV5-1